This T cell receptor beta chain originates from a study of cytomegalovirus exposure and HLA in healthy donors. Study-level information: Among roughly 180 million T cells, an earlier analysis found about 110 million unique TCR beta sequences. General observations from the study: Donors were assumed by presence/absence analyses to have roughly uniform sequencing depth. Most TCR sequences showed up rarely, but some public TCRs showed up in many donors.

As concerns this clone: Its specificity is unknown.

13 Jbeta primers and 60 Vbeta primers were used for the PCR. The assay was immunoSEQ multiplex PCR, and TCRdb's table has in-frame clones only and misses some. In total, the table holds some 82,000 clones. Germline V CDR1 and CDR2: GTSNPN, SVGIG (reference sequence). V was clipped by 2 bases and J by 6 bases, with 6 bases between them. This CDR3 is built from 11 residues. Material: PBMCs. The TCR originated in a woman in her 30s in good health and CMV-seronegative. The rearrangement links TRBV30 to TRBJ2-3, with no clear D. The CDR3: CAWSLPDTQYF. In DNA form, the CDR3 reads TGTGCCTGGAGTCTTCCGGATACGCAGTATTTT.